This T cell receptor beta chain was retrieved from a study of glioma-infiltrating T cells. Study details: Sequencing aimed for roughly 4.5- to 11-fold coverage of some 1.1 million peripheral T cells.

CDR3 length: 15 residues. Per the germline V gene, CDR1 is MNHNS and CDR2 is SASEGT. With respect to this clonotype: Its antigen is still unknown. One base away lies a much larger clone, so this may be a sequencing read error.

General study findings and limits: Only very few CDR3 sequences appeared in both tissue and blood. Tissue-blood divergence was below expectation in non-neoplastic patients, above in gliomas.

Amplification of TCR alpha and beta CDR3 regions from RNA used iRepertoire nested multiplex PCR. Tissue mRNA or PBMC total RNA, about 85-400 ng, went into one-step reverse transcription and amplification. MiXCR, applied by TCRdb to the multiplex PCR reads, yields one record per CDR3 protein. The profile covers fewer than 500,000 distinct CDR3 sequences, with 35% to 45% appearing a single time and more than 10% taken by the ten largest. The sequenced sample was glioma tissue, nonneoplastic brain tissue, or PBMCs (not recorded which). The chain joins TRBV6-1 to TRBJ2-5; 11 bases match TRBD1. This TCR was sampled from a human donor with low-grade glioma or glioblastoma, undergoing nonglioma brain surgery, or in good health (not recorded which). The CDR3 DNA is TGTGCCAGCAGACTGGACAGGGGGCGTCAAGAGGCCCAGTACTTC. Translation: CASRLDRGRQEAQYF.